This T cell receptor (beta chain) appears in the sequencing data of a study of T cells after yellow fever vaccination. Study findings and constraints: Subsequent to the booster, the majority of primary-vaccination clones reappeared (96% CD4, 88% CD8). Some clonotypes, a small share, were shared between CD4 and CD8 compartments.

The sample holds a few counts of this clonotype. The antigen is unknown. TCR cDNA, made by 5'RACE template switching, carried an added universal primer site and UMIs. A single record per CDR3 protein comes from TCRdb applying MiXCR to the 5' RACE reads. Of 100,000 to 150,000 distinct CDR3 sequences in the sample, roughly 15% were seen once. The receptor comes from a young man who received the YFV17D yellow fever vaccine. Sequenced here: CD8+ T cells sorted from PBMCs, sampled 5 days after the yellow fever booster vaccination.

CDR3 coding DNA: TGTGCCAGTAAACCGACAGGGTACGAGCAGTACTTC. Residues: CASKPTGYEQYF. The J gene is TRBJ2-7, the V gene TRBV2; 7 bases match TRBD1. Germline V gene data show CDR1 as SNHLY and CDR2 as FYNNEI. The CDR3 consists of 12 residues. Germline trimming cut 9 bases from V and 4 bases from J; bases unmatched to any gene: 6.